This passage covers 7 T cell receptor beta chains from one sample sequenced in a study of T cells in Graves' hyperthyroidism and ophthalmopathy (dated by TCRdb to the late 2010s). The library was obtained by multiplex PCR. Sequenced on an Illumina HiSeq 2000. The TCR beta CDR3 regions were amplified from the RNA transcripts. The TCR CDR3 was subjected to a first round of RT-PCR using the HTBI primer set and the Qiagen OneStep RT-PCR kit. In TCRdb, the public reads were trimmed at Q25 with fastp and aligned with MiXCR, with productive beta chains retained. One record per CDR3 amino acid sequence lists the most common genes and DNA. The sample profile shows 200,000 to 250,000 distinct CDR3 sequences; about 17% of them were found once. Of the sample, more than 25% is held by the ten largest clones. Material for sequencing was blood. The receptors come from a woman aged 18-29 years with Graves' ophthalmopathy.

V and J are TRBV7-2 and TRBJ2-5, with TRBD2 matching over 16 bases. The CDR3 is 18 amino acids. Germline V gene data show CDR1 as SGHTA and CDR2 as FQGNSA. The J segment lost 2 bases and the V segment lost 4 bases, leaving 7 bases of the junction unmatched. CDR3 sequence reads: CASSWGLAGGMRQETQYF. In DNA form, the CDR3 reads TGTGCCAGCAGCTGGGGACTAGCGGGAGGGATGCGGCAAGAGACCCAGTACTTC.

This clonotype has at least ten counts. The chain recombines TRBV15 with TRBJ2-7; D gene uncertain. Per the germline V gene, CDR1 is LNHNV and CDR2 is YYDKDF (reference sequence). This CDR3 has 13 amino acids. V was trimmed by 0 bases and J by 4 bases, leaving 7 bases between them. The CDR3 sequence is CATSREVSYEQYF. The CDR3 DNA follows: TGTGCCACCAGCAGAGAAGTCAGTTACGAGCAGTACTTC. Complete variable domain (other parts from reference TRBV15 and TRBJ2-7): DAMVIQNPRYQVTQFGKPVTLSCSQTLNHNVMYWYQQKSSQAPKLLFHYYDKDFNNEADTPDNFQSRRPNTSFCFLDIRSPGLGDTAMYLCATSREVSYEQYFGPGTRLTVT.

This clonotype was observed at least ten times. The CDR3 loop reads CASNPRVLGTGELFF. The DNA for the CDR3 is TGTGCCAGCAATCCCAGAGTCCTCGGGACCGGGGAGCTGTTTTTT. The chain recombines TRBV12-3 or TRBV12-4 with TRBJ2-2; no reliable D call. Trimming stripped 7 bases from V and 5 bases from J, with 17 bases between. This CDR3 is built from 15 residues.

The rearrangement uses TRBV5-1 and TRBJ2-5, with TRBD2 matching 11 bases. The CDR3 loop spans 17 amino acids. Germline loops: CDR1 SGHRS, CDR2 YFSETQ. V lost 4 bases, J lost 5 bases, and 13 bases stayed unmatched. The CDR3 loop is CASSLGSTSGGQETQYF. The CDR3 DNA follows: TGCGCCAGCAGCCTTGGATCCACTAGCGGGGGACAGGAGACCCAGTACTTC. The full variable domain, rest sourced from reference TRBV5-1 and TRBJ2-5, is KAGVTQTPRYLIKTRGQQVTLSCSPISGHRSVSWYQQTPGQGLQFLFEYFSETQRNKGNFPGRFSGRQFSNSRSEMNVSTLELGDSALYLCASSLGSTSGGQETQYFGPGTRLLVL.

This clonotype has a count of ten or more. The CDR3 region has the DNA TGTGCCAGCAGCCAAGATGGGGGACTAGCGGGAGGGCCTAAAGAGACCCAGTACTTC. It translates to CASSQDGGLAGGPKETQYF. The chain uses TRBV3-1 and TRBJ2-5; TRBD2 agrees at 16 bases. CDR3 length: 19 amino acids. With 0 bases clipped from V and 3 bases from J, the junction kept 7 bases outside the gene matches. Germline CDR1 reads LGHDT; CDR2 reads YNNKEL (reference sequence).

This clonotype was seen ten or more times. This chain joins TRBV28 and TRBJ2-7; D unclear. Germline V gene data show CDR1 as MDHEN and CDR2 as SYDVKM. CDR3 size: 14 residues. The V and J ends lost 5 bases and 2 bases respectively, with 13 bases between them. The CDR3 region has the DNA TGTGCCAGCAGTCTCGAGAGGCGTCCCTACGAGCAGTACTTC. Translated, it gives CASSLERRPYEQYF.

CDR3 nucleotide sequence: TGTGCCAGCAGCCCTTTTCGCGGGGGGACCAATGAGCAGTTCTTC. This codes for CASSPFRGGTNEQFF. This chain uses TRBV27 with TRBJ2-1, with 8 bases fitting TRBD2. V gave up 6 bases and J gave up 6 bases; unmatched junction bases: 10. CDR3 length: 15 residues. The germline V gene encodes CDR1 MNHEY and CDR2 SMNVEV (reference sequence).